The clone carrying this T cell receptor (beta chain) was counted a single time. The source of the sample is a study of blood T cell repertoires in COVID-19. Overall study context: The United States, Italy and Spain were the sources of the acute and convalescent COVID-19 samples. T cells, B-cell-depleted T cells, or PBMCs provided the cDNA or gDNA that served as material.

The germline CDR1 and CDR2 sequences are KGHSH and LQKENI. The CDR3 length is 15 residues. The V end lost 0 bases, the J end lost 7 bases, and 12 bases lay between the germline ends. Sequenced by immunoSEQ multiplex PCR; TCRdb stores in-frame clones only, minus some. This table has about 190,000 clones, 70% to 90% appearing once. This receptor was obtained from a man between 25 and 39 years old with acute or convalescent COVID-19. V gene TRBV18 combines with J gene TRBJ1-4, with D possibly being TRBD1 (5 bases). The sample comprised peripheral blood. CDR3 DNA sequence: TGTGCCAGCTCACCACCGGGGGGTAGAAGTGAAAAACTGTTTTTT. Residues: CASSPPGGRSEKLFF. Together with reference TRBV18 and TRBJ1-4, the CDR3 gives the full variable domain: NAGVMQNPRHLVRRRGQEARLRCSPMKGHSHVYWYRQLPEEGLKFMVYLQKENIIDESGMPKERFSAEFPKEGPSILRIQQVVRGDSAAYFCASSPPGGRSEKLFFGSGTQLSVL.